The present T cell receptor beta chain was sequenced within a study of identical twins. This clonotype was seen more than once but under ten times. MiXCR, applied by TCRdb to the 5' RACE reads, yields one record per CDR3 protein. The data hold around 220,000 distinct CDR3 sequences, with about 14% observed a single time. The germline gives CDR1 SGHAT, CDR2 FQNNGV. This CDR3 has 15 amino acids. The trim removed 5 bases at V and 4 bases at J, leaving 10 bases unmatched. V and J are TRBV11-2 and TRBJ1-2, with 7 bases fitting TRBD1. This receptor was identified in a young woman in good health. Sequenced input: memory (CD45RO+) T cells sorted from blood. CDR3 loop: CASSLNPGQIYGYTF. In DNA form, the CDR3 reads TGTGCCAGCAGCCTAAATCCGGGACAGATCTATGGCTACACCTTC.